This TCR beta chain was identified during a study of blood T cells in healthy people across ages. The authors ran a second PCR of roughly 6 to 12 cycles using a sample-barcoded 5' primer and a J-beta primer mix. MiXCR was run by TCRdb on the 5' RACE reads, yielding one entry per CDR3 protein. The sample has some 900,000 distinct CDR3 sequences, approximately 49% seen once. This CDR3 comprises 13 residues. CDR1 is KGHSH, CDR2 LQKENI, per germline. Trimming removed 3 bases at V and 3 bases at J, with 8 bases between. The sequence was collected from a man younger than 40 in good health. Sequenced material: blood. The gene calls are TRBV18 and TRBJ1-2; D is uncertain. DNA of the CDR3: TGTGCCAGCTCACCTGACGGGCACTATGGCTACACCTTC. Translated: CASSPDGHYGYTF.